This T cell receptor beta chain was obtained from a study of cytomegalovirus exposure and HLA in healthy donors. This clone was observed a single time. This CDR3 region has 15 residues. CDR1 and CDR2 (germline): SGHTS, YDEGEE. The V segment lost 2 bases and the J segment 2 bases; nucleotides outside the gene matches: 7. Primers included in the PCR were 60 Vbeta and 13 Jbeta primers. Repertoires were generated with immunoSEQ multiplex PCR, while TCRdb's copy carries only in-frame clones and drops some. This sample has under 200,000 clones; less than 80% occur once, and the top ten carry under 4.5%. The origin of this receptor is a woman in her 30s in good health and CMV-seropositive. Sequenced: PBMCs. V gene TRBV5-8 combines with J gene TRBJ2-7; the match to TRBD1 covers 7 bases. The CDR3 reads CASSFRFRGTYEQYF. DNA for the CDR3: TGTGCCAGCAGCTTCCGATTCAGGGGGACCTACGAGCAGTACTTC.